The present TCR beta chain was sequenced within a study of T-cell reconstitution after alpha-beta-depleted transplantation in children. V lost 4 bases and J lost 1, with 22 bases in between. Germline V CDR1 and CDR2: SGDLS, YYNGEE. There are 18 residues in the CDR3. Researchers prepared the TCRbeta library using unique molecular identifiers, the study reports. MiXCR, applied by TCRdb to the PCR reads, yields one record per CDR3 protein. The table lists approximately 390,000 distinct CDR3 sequences, about 11% of them singletons. The chain joins TRBV9 to TRBJ2-3; D is ambiguous. The sample here was PBMCs from the stem cell graft donor, taken from the stem cell graft. The source is a human donor who donated a stem cell graft to a child with acute myeloid leukemia. CDR3 nucleotide sequence: TGTGCCAGCAGCCGGGCAAATCCCGTGAGCTCCGGCACAGATACGCAGTATTTT. Protein: CASSRANPVSSGTDTQYF.